A single sample gave rise to the 2 T cell receptor beta chains below, sequenced in a study of control samples from healthy donors and cancer patients. Assay used: immunoSEQ multiplex PCR; TCRdb lists only in-frame clones, some missing. There are some 120,000 clones in the sample; around 87% occur only once, and roughly 2.8% lies in the top ten. Source material: blood. All receptors come from a man aged 55 to 69 in good health.

This clone came up a few times. This chain links TRBV18 with TRBJ1-1; D remains ambiguous. Deletions cut 1 base from V and 1 base from J, with 13 bases between. Germline V gene data show CDR1 as KGHSH and CDR2 as LQKENI. The CDR3 runs 16 residues. CDR3 region: CASSPLQGLGNTEAFF. CDR3 DNA: TGTGCCAGCTCACCACTGCAAGGGCTTGGGAACACTGAAGCTTTCTTT.

The chain uses TRBV6-1 and TRBJ2-7; 9 bases fit TRBD2. There are 15 residues in the CDR3. J lost 1 base, V lost 3 bases, and 4 bases had no gene match. Germline CDR1 is MNHNS and CDR2 is SASEGT. DNA of the CDR3: TGTGCCAGCAGTGACGGAAGCGGGGGGTCCTACGAGCAGTACTTC. Translation: CASSDGSGGSYEQYF.